The entry that follows covers one T cell receptor beta chain sequence. The sample is drawn from a study of blood T cell repertoires in COVID-19. Overall study context: There were acute and convalescent COVID-19 samples, and they came from the United States, Italy and Spain. PBMCs, B-cell-depleted T cells, or T cells were the source of the cDNA or gDNA that made up the material.

Germline V gene sequence: CDR1 KGHSH, CDR2 LQKENI. The V gene end was trimmed by 3 bases and the J gene end by 4 bases; junction bases not matched to a gene: 8. The CDR3 spans 15 residues. Enrolled during active infection, Seattle patients were then followed longitudinally. Original handling: Estimated nucleated cell counts came from reference gene primer amplification. The data were produced by immunoSEQ multiplex PCR, yet TCRdb's version contains in-frame clones alone and is incomplete. V, J and clone size derive from that table, while D and trimming were established from the DNA sequence. The sample lists 250,000 to 300,000 clones, about 86% occurring once.

The rearrangement uses TRBV18 and TRBJ2-5; the match to TRBD1 covers 7 bases. The sequencing input was peripheral blood. This receptor was taken from a woman younger than 45 with COVID-19, enrolled during active disease. Here the CDR3 DNA reads TGTGCCAGCTCACCCAGCGACAGGGAGACAGAGACCCAGTACTTC. Residues: CASSPSDRETETQYF. Together with reference TRBV18 and TRBJ2-5, the CDR3 gives the full variable domain: NAGVMQNPRHLVRRRGQEARLRCSPMKGHSHVYWYRQLPEEGLKFMVYLQKENIIDESGMPKERFSAEFPKEGPSILRIQQVVRGDSAAYFCASSPSDRETETQYFGPGTRLLVL.